Included here is one T cell receptor beta chain sequence, with context. The data were taken from a study of blood T cell repertoires in COVID-19. Across the whole study: There were acute and convalescent COVID-19 samples, and they came from the United States, Italy and Spain. T cells, B-cell-depleted T cells, or PBMCs supplied cDNA or gDNA.

Authors' methods: For nucleated cells, counts were estimated from reference gene primer amplification. Profiling relied on immunoSEQ multiplex PCR, and the TCRdb table lists in-frame clones only, not all of them. That table is the source of V, J and clone size, and D and trimming were worked out from the DNA. The sample carries about 180,000 clones, around 85% recorded once. V shed 2 bases and J 6 bases; nucleotides not matched to a gene: 6. Germline loops: CDR1 MNHEY, CDR2 SVGAGI. This CDR3 has 14 amino acids. The sequenced sample was peripheral blood. This TCR was recovered from a middle-aged man with active or convalescent COVID-19. This sequence joins TRBV6-5 and TRBJ1-1, with TRBD1 matching over 7 bases. In DNA form, the CDR3 reads TGTGCCAGCAGTTACGGAGGACAGGTTCCTGAAGCTTTCTTT. Translation gives CASSYGGQVPEAFF.